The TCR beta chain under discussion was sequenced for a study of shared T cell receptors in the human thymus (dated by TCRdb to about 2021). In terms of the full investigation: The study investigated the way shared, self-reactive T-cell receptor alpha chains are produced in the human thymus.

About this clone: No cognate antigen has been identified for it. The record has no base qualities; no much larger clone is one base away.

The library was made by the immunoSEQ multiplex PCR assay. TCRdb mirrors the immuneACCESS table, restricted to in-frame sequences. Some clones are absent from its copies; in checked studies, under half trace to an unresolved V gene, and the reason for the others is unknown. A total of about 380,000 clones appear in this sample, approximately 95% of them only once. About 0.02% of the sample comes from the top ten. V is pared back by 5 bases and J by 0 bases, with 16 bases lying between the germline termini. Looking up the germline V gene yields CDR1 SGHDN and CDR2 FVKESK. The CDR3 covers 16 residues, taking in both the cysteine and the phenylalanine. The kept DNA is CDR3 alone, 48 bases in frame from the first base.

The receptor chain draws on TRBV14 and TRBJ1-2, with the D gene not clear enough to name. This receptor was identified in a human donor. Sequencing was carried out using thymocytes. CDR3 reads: CASSLRIDGTNYGYTF. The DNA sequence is TGTGCCAGCAGCTTACGGATAGACGGTACTAACTATGGCTACACCTTC.